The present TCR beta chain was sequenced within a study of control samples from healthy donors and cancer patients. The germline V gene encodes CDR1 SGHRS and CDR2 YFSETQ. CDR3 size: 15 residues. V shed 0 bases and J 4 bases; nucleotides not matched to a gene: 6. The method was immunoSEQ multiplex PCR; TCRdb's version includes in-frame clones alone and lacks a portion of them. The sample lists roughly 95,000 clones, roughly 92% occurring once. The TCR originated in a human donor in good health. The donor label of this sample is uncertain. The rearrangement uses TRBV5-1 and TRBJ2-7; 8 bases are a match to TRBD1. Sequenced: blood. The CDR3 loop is CASSLGVRGRYEQYF. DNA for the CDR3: TGCGCCAGCAGCTTGGGGGTCAGGGGGCGATACGAGCAGTACTTC.